This paragraph reports one T cell receptor beta chain. Germline trimming cut 5 bases from V and 4 bases from J; bases unmatched to any gene: 11. Germline CDR1 LNHDA, CDR2 SQIVND (reference sequence). The CDR3 has 16 amino acids. When ophthalmopathy did not progress within 18 months, Graves' hyperthyroidism was considered stable. This entry belongs to a study of T cells in Graves' hyperthyroidism and ophthalmopathy. RNA transcripts yielded amplified TCR beta CDR3 regions. HTBI primers were used for first-round RT-PCR of the TCR CDR3. Each CDR3 protein is one row after TCRdb ran MiXCR on the multiplex PCR reads. The table has about 290,000 distinct CDR3 sequences, 15% to 20% seen once; the top ten hold approximately 35%.

The chain uses TRBV19 and TRBJ1-2; TRBD1 aligns across 9 bases. The specimen sequenced was blood. The origin of this receptor is a man under 40 with Graves' hyperthyroidism. DNA for the CDR3: TGTGCCAGTAGTCCGGACAGGGGCCTTTCCGGCTATGGCTACACCTTC. The encoded protein is CASSPDRGLSGYGYTF.